These 8 T cell receptor beta chains share one sample of origin, sequenced in a study of tumor-infiltrating lymphocytes in primary liver carcinoma. The investigators made TCR beta cDNA from roughly 0.55 ug total RNA, using a constant-region primer. A slightly modified ARM-PCR protocol with three nested multiplex PCR rounds produced these TCR beta libraries. A C-beta reverse primer and TRBV1-TRBV30 forward primers served in each of the first two PCR rounds, at roughly 10 cycles apiece. Using its own MiXCR run on the multiplex PCR reads, TCRdb lists one record per CDR3 protein. The sample has roughly 190,000 distinct CDR3 sequences, just under 85% seen once. From roughly 20-30 mg of unsorted bulk tissue, DNA and RNA were co-extracted together. Sequencing was carried out using tumor tissue from primary liver carcinoma. Receptors were obtained from a man aged 35 to 55 with primary liver carcinoma and hepatitis B virus infection.

Concerning this clonotype: Germline is not matched at one junction end, which may reflect a read error. This sequence joins TRBV4-3 and TRBJ2-7, with unresolved D. There are 15 residues in the CDR3. Germline CDR1 and CDR2: LGHNA and YSLEER. CDR3 in amino acids: CASRQEHNGNYEQYF. The CDR3 DNA sequence: TGCGCCAGCAGGCAAGAACATAATGGGAACTACGAGCAGTACTTC.

The rearrangement links TRBV12-3 or TRBV12-4 to TRBJ2-7, with D perhaps matching TRBD2 (6 bases). The CDR3 length is 15 residues. Trimming stripped 5 bases from V and 6 bases from J, with 20 bases between. The CDR3 is CASSVGGRGTCEQYF. In DNA, the CDR3 is TGTGCCAGCAGTGTCGGGGGACGGGGGACCTGCGAGCAGTACTTC.

This clonotype was counted many times. V is TRBV24-1 and J is TRBJ2-5; D is unresolved. Trimming cost V 2 bases and J 2 bases, with 11 bases left between them. Per the germline V gene, CDR1 is KGHDR and CDR2 is SFDVKD. The CDR3 sequence is 15 residues long. The chain's CDR3 is CATSDWKGRQETQYF. The CDR3, as DNA: TGTGCCACCAGTGATTGGAAGGGCAGGCAAGAGACCCAGTACTTC.

A few counts support this clonotype. The chain uses TRBV20-1 and TRBJ2-3; D is perhaps TRBD2 (5 bases). V lost 3 bases to trimming and J lost 6 bases, with 7 bases between them. Germline V lookup: CDR1 DFQATT, CDR2 SNEGSKA (reference sequence). CDR3 length: 11 amino acids. This CDR3 is CSARDFDTQYF. The CDR3 DNA follows: TGCAGTGCTAGGGACTTCGATACGCAGTATTTT.

On this clonotype itself: At one end, the junction sequence differs from germline, possibly due to a read error. The CDR3 sequence: CARSQLTGILSYNEQFF. For the CDR3, the DNA is TGCGCCAGAAGCCAATTGACAGGCATACTATCCTACAATGAGCAGTTCTTC. The rearrangement joins TRBV4-3 to TRBJ2-1; weak D call: TRBD1 (6 bases). Germline V gene sequence: CDR1 LGHNA, CDR2 YSLEER. The CDR3 sequence is 17 residues long.

Concerning this clonotype: Mismatch with germline at one junction end may stem from a read error. The V gene is TRBV4-3, the J gene TRBJ2-2, with no clear D. CDR1 LGHNA and CDR2 YSLEER come from the germline V gene. CDR3 length equals 17 residues. This chain's CDR3 is CASCHQRYGDEPGELFF. The DNA for the CDR3 is TGCGCCAGCTGCCACCAACGATATGGGGATGAGCCCGGGGAGCTGTTTTTT.

The chain couples TRBV11-1 to TRBJ2-3, with no clear D. The CDR3 spans 14 residues. CDR1 and CDR2 from the germline V gene are SGHAT and FQDESV (reference sequence). Between the trimmed V and J ends, which lost 5 bases and 11 bases, there was a span of 20 bases. CDR3 in DNA: TGTGCCAGCAGCCCTAAGGGCCCTTTTAATAAGCAGTATTTT. Translating gives CASSPKGPFNKQYF.

Turning to this clonotype: Relative to the germline gene, one junction end is altered; a read error may explain this. The chain employs TRBV5-4 and TRBJ2-1; TRBD2 matches 7 bases. Per germline, CDR1 SGHNT and CDR2 YYREEE (reference sequence). The CDR3 loop spans 15 amino acids. This CDR3 is CAISLVGGSHNEQFF. Written as DNA, the CDR3 is TGTGCCATCAGCTTGGTGGGCGGGAGCCACAATGAGCAGTTCTTC.